Presented here are 27 T cell receptor beta chains from one specimen sequenced in a study of shared clonotypes between healthy human individuals. Naive CD8 cells, CD45RO-negative and positively selected for CCR7, excluded terminally differentiated effector memory CD45RA+ cells. Assay used: immunoSEQ multiplex PCR; TCRdb lists only in-frame clones, some missing. The sample lists approximately 1.9 million clones, just over 90% occurring once. The sequenced sample was naive CD8+ T cells from PBMCs. These receptors came from a young man in good health. Some clones in this sample may be carry-over from other donors' samples.

The chain combines TRBV10-2 with TRBJ2-7; 7 bases agree with TRBD2. This CDR3 region has 14 residues. The V gene end was trimmed by 2 bases and the J gene end by 3 bases; junction bases not matched to a gene: 4. Germline CDR1 reads WSHSY; CDR2 reads SAAADI. Here the CDR3 DNA reads TGCGCCAGCAGTGAGGGCGGGAGTGTCTACGAGCAGTACTTC. The encoded protein is CASSEGGSVYEQYF.

The chain couples TRBV29-1 to TRBJ1-2; 12 positions agree with TRBD1. CDR1 SQVTM and CDR2 ANQGSEA come from the germline V gene. V gave up 6 bases and J gave up 8 bases; unmatched junction bases: 7. The CDR3 loop spans 13 amino acids. The CDR3 region is CSVAGQGARGYTF. CDR3 coding DNA: TGCAGCGTCGCGGGACAGGGGGCGCGCGGCTACACCTTC.

This clone appeared a few times. This chain uses TRBV30 with TRBJ1-2, with D perhaps TRBD1 (5 bases). Trimming removed 3 bases from V and 4 bases from J, with 12 bases in between. The V gene's germline CDR1 is GTSNPN and CDR2 SVGIG (reference sequence). This CDR3 is built from 13 residues. CDR3 nucleotides: TGTGCCTGGAGCCGACAGCGCATCTATGGCTACACCTTC. Translated, it gives CAWSRQRIYGYTF.

This sequence joins TRBV27 and TRBJ2-1, with 8 bases fitting TRBD1. This CDR3 spans 15 amino acids. J was trimmed by 7 bases and V by 4 bases; bases with no gene match: 9. Germline V gene lookup returns CDR1 MNHEY and CDR2 SMNVEV (reference sequence). CDR3 in amino acids: CASSSPRGLRNEQFF. As DNA, the CDR3 is TGTGCCAGCAGTTCACCCAGGGGGCTGCGTAATGAGCAGTTCTTC.

V gene TRBV30 combines with J gene TRBJ2-1, with 16 bases identical to TRBD2. V dropped 7 bases and J dropped 9; count of bases not matched to a gene: 15. The V gene's germline CDR1 is GTSNPN and CDR2 SVGIG (reference sequence). The CDR3 is 17 amino acids. The CDR3 loop reads CAFRRGLAGGPLGEQFF. The CDR3 DNA follows: TGTGCCTTCCGGCGGGGACTAGCGGGAGGGCCGCTTGGTGAGCAGTTCTTC.

This sequence joins TRBV7-2 and TRBJ1-1, with 9 bases that match TRBD1. The CDR3 contains 15 residues. Germline lookup yields CDR1 SGHTA and CDR2 FQGNSA. V shed 3 bases, J shed 10 bases, and the junction held 12 bases outside the gene matches. CDR3 DNA: TGTGCCAGCAGCTTTACCGGGACAGGGTCCGCTTTAGCTTTCTTT. Protein product: CASSFTGTGSALAFF.

The chain links TRBV9 to TRBJ1-1; possible D gene TRBD1, 5 bases. V lost 1 base to trimming and J lost 1 base, with 11 bases between them. CDR1 and CDR2 (germline): SGDLS, YYNGEE. This CDR3 is built from 15 residues. The CDR3 coding sequence is TGTGCCAGCAGCGTACTCGGGACGGGGAACACTGAAGCTTTCTTT. It translates to CASSVLGTGNTEAFF.

This rearrangement joins TRBV7-8 to TRBJ2-5, with D perhaps being TRBD1 or TRBD2 (5 bases each). There are 14 residues in the CDR3. Between the trimmed V and J ends, which lost 7 bases and 4 bases, there was a span of 16 bases. Germline V gives CDR1 SGHVS, CDR2 FQNEAQ. The CDR3 reads CASTYGDGGETQYF. CDR3 nucleotide sequence: TGTGCCAGCACCTACGGAGATGGGGGAGAGACCCAGTACTTC.

As for this clone: Other nucleotide sequences from this sample produce the same CDR3. The chain joins TRBV18 to TRBJ2-2; weak D call: TRBD2 (5 bases). The CDR3 has 14 amino acids. Germline CDR1 and CDR2: KGHSH and LQKENI. Trimming pared 3 bases from V and 5 bases from J, leaving 10 bases between. As DNA, the CDR3 is TGTGCCAGCTCACCCTCGTCGGGGACCGGGGAGCTGTTTTTT. Translating gives CASSPSSGTGELFF. The full variable domain, rest sourced from reference TRBV18 and TRBJ2-2, is NAGVMQNPRHLVRRRGQEARLRCSPMKGHSHVYWYRQLPEEGLKFMVYLQKENIIDESGMPKERFSAEFPKEGPSILRIQQVVRGDSAAYFCASSPSSGTGELFFGEGSRLTVL.

This sequence joins TRBV19 and TRBJ1-2; a possible D gene is TRBD1 (5 bases). Trimming left V 7 bases short and J 8 bases short, with 14 bases between. Looked up from germline, CDR1 is LNHDA and CDR2 is SQIVND (reference sequence). This CDR3 region has 12 residues. This CDR3 reads CASTKGPLGYTF. The CDR3 DNA reads TGTGCCAGTACCAAGGGACCGCTCGGCTACACCTTC.

In its sample, this clone was seen once. V and J are TRBV27 and TRBJ2-7; D is ambiguous. With 3 bases removed from V and 0 bases from J, the gap between germline ends came to 18 bases. This CDR3 has 17 amino acids. The V gene's germline CDR1 is MNHEY and CDR2 SMNVEV (reference sequence). CDR3 coding DNA: TGTGCCAGCAGTTTCACCTCCCGGCCCAGGAGCTCCTACGAGCAGTACTTC. As protein: CASSFTSRPRSSYEQYF.

The chain has TRBV6-5 and TRBJ2-7; D is ambiguous. This CDR3 spans 11 amino acids. V gave up 5 bases and J gave up 5 bases, with 7 bases separating them. From germline, CDR1 is MNHEY and CDR2 SVGAGI. CDR3 DNA: TGTGCCAGCAGTCCCCGCCACGAGCAGTACTTC. Encoded protein: CASSPRHEQYF.

CDR3 sequence reads: CASSFSLDEEQFF. The DNA of the CDR3 is TGTGCCAGCAGCTTCAGCCTCGACGAAGAGCAGTTCTTC. The rearrangement uses TRBV13 and TRBJ2-1, with D unresolved. The V end was cut by 3 bases, the J end by 10 bases, with 13 bases between. CDR1 and CDR2 (germline): PRHDT, FYEKMQ (reference sequence). The CDR3 is 13 amino acids.

This clone appeared once. Different DNA sequences within this sample yield the same CDR3. CDR3 residues: CASSFGRSSYNEQFF. CDR3 in DNA: TGTGCCAGCAGTTTTGGCAGGAGCTCCTACAATGAGCAGTTCTTC. The chain uses TRBV27 and TRBJ2-1; D not certain. V lost 3 bases and J 0 bases, leaving 9 bases between the germline ends. The CDR3 covers 15 residues. In germline, CDR1 is MNHEY, CDR2 SMNVEV (reference sequence).

The chain couples TRBV11-3 to TRBJ2-3; 8 positions match TRBD2. V shed 5 bases, J shed 5 bases, and the junction held 12 bases outside the gene matches. Germline lookup yields CDR1 SGHNT and CDR2 YENEEA. This CDR3 region has 16 residues. CDR3 in amino acids: CASSPDSAGVRDTQYF. CDR3 sequence (DNA): TGTGCCAGCAGCCCGGACTCAGCGGGAGTTAGAGATACGCAGTATTTT.

The CDR3 sequence: CASSSAGQGELSTF. The CDR3 DNA reads as TGTGCCAGCAGCTCAGCGGGACAGGGTGAACTATCGACCTTC. The V and J genes are TRBV11-2 and TRBJ1-2; 9 bases are shared with TRBD1. Per germline, CDR1 SGHAT and CDR2 FQNNGV. The CDR3 runs 14 residues. V shed 4 bases and J 14 bases; nucleotides not matched to a gene: 14.

CDR3: CASSQVEGAPYEQYF. The CDR3 bases are TGTGCCAGCAGCCAAGTAGAGGGAGCCCCCTACGAGCAGTACTTC. The chain joins TRBV4-2 to TRBJ2-7, with D tentatively TRBD2 (5 bases). The CDR3 runs to 15 residues. V lost 1 base, J lost 2 bases, and 12 bases lay in between. Germline lookup yields CDR1 LGHNA and CDR2 YNFKEQ.

The chain recombines TRBV5-6 with TRBJ2-5; possible D gene TRBD1, 6 bases. The CDR3 consists of 15 residues. The germline gives CDR1 SGHDT, CDR2 YYEEEE. Trimming cost V 4 bases and J 7 bases, with 20 bases left between them. DNA of the CDR3: TGTGCCAGCAGCGCGACAGGAGCAGGAGGCCCGACCCAGTACTTC. This translates into CASSATGAGGPTQYF. Together with reference TRBV5-6 and TRBJ2-5, the CDR3 gives the full variable domain: DAGVTQSPTHLIKTRGQQVTLRCSPKSGHDTVSWYQQALGQGPQFIFQYYEEEERQRGNFPDRFSGHQFPNYSSELNVNALLLGDSALYLCASSATGAGGPTQYFGPGTRLLVL.

The CDR3 protein is CASKYGTRNEQYF. For the CDR3, the DNA is TGTGCCAGCAAGTACGGGACTAGGAACGAGCAGTACTTC. The chain has TRBV27 and TRBJ2-7, with 8 bases aligning to TRBD2. The CDR3 has 13 residues. CDR1 and CDR2 (germline): MNHEY, SMNVEV (reference sequence). V gave up 7 bases and J gave up 5 bases; unmatched junction bases: 7.

A single count supports this clone. The gene calls are TRBV28 and TRBJ1-4; perhaps TRBD1 as D (6 bases). V was clipped by 6 bases and J by 5 bases, with 13 bases between them. The CDR3 consists of 14 residues. Germline V gene sequence: CDR1 MDHEN, CDR2 SYDVKM. CDR3 nucleotides: TGTGCCAGCAGCCCCGGCAGGGGAAATGAAAAACTGTTTTTT. Translated, it gives CASSPGRGNEKLFF.

The rearrangement uses TRBV19 and TRBJ2-2; D not certain. The CDR3 contains 12 residues. Trimming took 5 bases from V and 6 from J, leaving 7 bases between them. Per germline, CDR1 LNHDA and CDR2 SQIVND (reference sequence). The CDR3 DNA reads as TGTGCCAGTAGTTGGAGAGCCGGGGAGCTGTTTTTT. It translates to CASSWRAGELFF.

The chain combines TRBV7-3 with TRBJ2-1; D is ambiguous. V lost 4 bases and J lost 7, with 11 bases in between. Germline V gene lookup returns CDR1 SGHTA and CDR2 FQGTGA. The CDR3 has 13 residues. The CDR3 region has the DNA TGTGCCAGCAGCTCAAGTCCGGTTAATGAGCAGTTCTTC. Translating it yields CASSSSPVNEQFF. Looking up the rest from reference TRBV7-3 and TRBJ2-1 gives the full variable domain: GAGVSQTPSNKVTEKGKYVELRCDPISGHTALYWYRQSLGQGPEFLIYFQGTGAADDSGLPNDRFFAVRPEGSVSTLKIQRTERGDSAVYLCASSSSPVNEQFFGPGTRLTVL.

J is TRBJ1-6 and V is TRBV28, with TRBD1 as a possible D gene (5 bases). Between the trimmed V and J ends, which lost 7 bases and 5 bases, there was a span of 15 bases. CDR3 length equals 15 residues. Germline V gives CDR1 MDHEN, CDR2 SYDVKM. The CDR3 bases are TGTGCCAGCATCCCGAACCGGGGACATAATTCACCCCTCCACTTT. It is translated as CASIPNRGHNSPLHF.

The chain is built from TRBV27 and TRBJ1-2, with 7 positions matching TRBD1. The CDR3 contains 13 residues. J gave up 5 bases and V 6 bases, and 6 bases lay outside the gene matches. Germline V gene sequence: CDR1 MNHEY, CDR2 SMNVEV (reference sequence). The CDR3 nucleotides read TGTGCCAGCAGAGGTACAGGGGATTATGGCTACACCTTC. As protein: CASRGTGDYGYTF.

The J gene is TRBJ1-1, the V gene TRBV28; the match to TRBD1 covers 7 bases. This CDR3 has 14 residues. Germline values: CDR1 MDHEN, CDR2 SYDVKM. J gave up 14 bases and V 6 bases, and 18 bases lay outside the gene matches. The CDR3 spells CASSARIPGQTPFF. In DNA, the CDR3 is TGTGCCAGCAGCGCGAGGATCCCGGGACAGACTCCCTTCTTT.

Remarks on this clone: In the same sample, other DNA sequences code for this CDR3. The genes are TRBV5-1 and TRBJ2-7, with 7 bases that match TRBD2. J was trimmed by 0 bases and V by 2 bases; bases with no gene match: 2. The CDR3 runs 14 residues. Per germline, CDR1 SGHRS and CDR2 YFSETQ. CDR3 bases: TGCGCCAGCAGCTTCACGGGGGGCTCCTACGAGCAGTACTTC. It encodes CASSFTGGSYEQYF.

V gene TRBV29-1 combines with J gene TRBJ2-5; the match to TRBD1 covers 10 bases. This CDR3 has 14 amino acids. CDR1 is SQVTM and CDR2 is ANQGSEA in the germline V gene. Unmatched junction bases numbered 9, after V lost 6 bases and J lost 5 bases. The CDR3 here is CSVEPGQGLETQYF. The DNA for the CDR3 is TGCAGCGTGGAACCGGGACAGGGGTTGGAGACCCAGTACTTC. Variable domain in full (rest from reference TRBV29-1 and TRBJ2-5): SAVISQKPSRDICQRGTSLTIQCQVDSQVTMMFWYRQQPGQSLTLIATANQGSEATYESGFVIDKFPISRPNLTFSTLTVSNMSPEDSSIYLCSVEPGQGLETQYFGPGTRLLVL.